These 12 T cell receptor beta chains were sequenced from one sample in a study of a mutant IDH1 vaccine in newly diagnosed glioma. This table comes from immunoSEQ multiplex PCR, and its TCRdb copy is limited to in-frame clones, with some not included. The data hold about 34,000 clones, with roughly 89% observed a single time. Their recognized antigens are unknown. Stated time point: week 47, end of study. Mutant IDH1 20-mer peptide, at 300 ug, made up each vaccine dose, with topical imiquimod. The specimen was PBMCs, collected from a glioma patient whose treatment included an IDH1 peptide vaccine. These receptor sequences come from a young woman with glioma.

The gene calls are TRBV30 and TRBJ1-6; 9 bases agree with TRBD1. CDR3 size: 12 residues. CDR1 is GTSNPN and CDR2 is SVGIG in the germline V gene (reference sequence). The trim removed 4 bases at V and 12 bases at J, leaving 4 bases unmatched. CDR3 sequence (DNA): TGTGCCTGGAACAGGGGGCTCCAACCCCTCCACTTT. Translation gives CAWNRGLQPLHF.

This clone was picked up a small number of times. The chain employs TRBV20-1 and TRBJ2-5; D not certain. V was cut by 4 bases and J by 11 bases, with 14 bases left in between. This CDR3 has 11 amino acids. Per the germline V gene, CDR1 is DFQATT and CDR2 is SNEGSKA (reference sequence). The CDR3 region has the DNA TGCAGTGCTAAGCGAGGACCACCTCAGTACTTC. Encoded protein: CSAKRGPPQYF.

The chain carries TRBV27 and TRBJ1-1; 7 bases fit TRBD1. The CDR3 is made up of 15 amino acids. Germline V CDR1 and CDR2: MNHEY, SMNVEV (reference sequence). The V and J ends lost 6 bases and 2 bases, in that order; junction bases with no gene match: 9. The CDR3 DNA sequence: TGTGCCAGCAGGCCCAAACGGGACAGCAACACTGAAGCTTTCTTT. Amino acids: CASRPKRDSNTEAFF.

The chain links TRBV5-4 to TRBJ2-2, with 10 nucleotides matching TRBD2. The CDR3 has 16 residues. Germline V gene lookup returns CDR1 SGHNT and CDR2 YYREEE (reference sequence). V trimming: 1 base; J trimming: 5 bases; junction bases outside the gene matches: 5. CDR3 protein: CASSLLAGGPTGELFF. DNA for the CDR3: TGTGCCAGCAGCTTGTTAGCGGGGGGCCCTACCGGGGAGCTGTTTTTT.

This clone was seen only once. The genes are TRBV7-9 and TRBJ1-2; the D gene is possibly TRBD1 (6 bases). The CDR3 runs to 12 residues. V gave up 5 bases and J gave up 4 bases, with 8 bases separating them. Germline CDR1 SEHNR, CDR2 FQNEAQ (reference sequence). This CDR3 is CASSLDSYGYTF. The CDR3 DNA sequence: TGTGCCAGCAGCCTGGACAGCTATGGCTACACCTTC.

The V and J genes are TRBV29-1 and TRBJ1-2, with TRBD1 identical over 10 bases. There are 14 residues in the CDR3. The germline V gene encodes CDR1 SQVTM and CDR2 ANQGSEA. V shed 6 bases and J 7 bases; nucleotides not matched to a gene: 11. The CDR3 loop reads CSVLSRDRGGGYTF. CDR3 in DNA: TGCAGCGTCCTGTCCCGGGACAGGGGCGGTGGCTACACCTTC.

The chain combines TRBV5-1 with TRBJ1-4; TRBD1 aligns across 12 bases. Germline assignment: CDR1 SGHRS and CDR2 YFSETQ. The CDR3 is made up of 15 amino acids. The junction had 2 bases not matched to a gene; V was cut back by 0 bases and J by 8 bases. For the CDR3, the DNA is TGCGCCAGCAGCTTGGGGGGACAGGGGGCCGAAAAACTGTTTTTT. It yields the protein CASSLGGQGAEKLFF.

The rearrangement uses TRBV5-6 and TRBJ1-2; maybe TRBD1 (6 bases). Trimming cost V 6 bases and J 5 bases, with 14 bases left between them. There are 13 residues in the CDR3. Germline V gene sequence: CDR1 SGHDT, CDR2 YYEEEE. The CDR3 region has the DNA TGTGCCAGCAACGGACAGAGGTATTATGGCTACACCTTC. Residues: CASNGQRYYGYTF.

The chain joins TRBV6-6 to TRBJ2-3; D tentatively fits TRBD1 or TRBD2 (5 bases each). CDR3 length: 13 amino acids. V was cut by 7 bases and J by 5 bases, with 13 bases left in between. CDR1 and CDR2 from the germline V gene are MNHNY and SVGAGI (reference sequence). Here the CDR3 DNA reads TGTGCCAGCACCCAGGGACGCGGAGATACGCAGTATTTT. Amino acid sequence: CASTQGRGDTQYF.

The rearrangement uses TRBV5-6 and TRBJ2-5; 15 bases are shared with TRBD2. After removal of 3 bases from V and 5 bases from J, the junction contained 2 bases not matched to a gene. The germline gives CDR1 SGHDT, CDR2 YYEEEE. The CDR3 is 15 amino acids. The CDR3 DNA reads TGTGCCAGCAGCTACGGGACTAGCGGGGGGGAGACCCAGTACTTC. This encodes CASSYGTSGGETQYF. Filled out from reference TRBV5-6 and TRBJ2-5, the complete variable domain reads DAGVTQSPTHLIKTRGQQVTLRCSPKSGHDTVSWYQQALGQGPQFIFQYYEEEERQRGNFPDRFSGHQFPNYSSELNVNALLLGDSALYLCASSYGTSGGETQYFGPGTRLLVL.

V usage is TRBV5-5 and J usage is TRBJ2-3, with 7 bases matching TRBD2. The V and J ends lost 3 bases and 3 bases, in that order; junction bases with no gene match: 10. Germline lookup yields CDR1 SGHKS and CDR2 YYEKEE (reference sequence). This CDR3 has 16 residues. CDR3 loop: CASSYVLDGRTDTQYF. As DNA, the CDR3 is TGTGCCAGCAGCTATGTCTTGGACGGGAGGACAGATACGCAGTATTTT.

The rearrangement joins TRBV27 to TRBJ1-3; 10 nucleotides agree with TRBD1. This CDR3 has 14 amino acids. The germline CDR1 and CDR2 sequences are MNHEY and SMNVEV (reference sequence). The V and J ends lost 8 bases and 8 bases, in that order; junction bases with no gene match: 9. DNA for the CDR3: TGTGCCAGCTCACGGGACAGGGGTTCAGACACCATATATTTT. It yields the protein CASSRDRGSDTIYF.